The 30 T cell receptor beta chains below come from one sample, sequenced in a study of neurological immune-mediated disorders. TCRdb processed the 5' RACE reads anew with MiXCR; each CDR3 protein has one entry. The repertoire has 59,000 or so distinct CDR3 sequences, roughly 13% of them found once; the top ten carry about 11%. Sequencing used PBMCs. The receptors were sampled from a woman in her sixties with HTLV-1-associated myelopathy (HAM/TSP).

The chain links TRBV5-1 to TRBJ1-1, with D perhaps TRBD1 (6 bases). Trimming cost V 0 bases and J 4 bases, with 13 bases left between them. The CDR3 has 15 amino acids. Germline lookup yields CDR1 SGHRS and CDR2 YFSETQ. The CDR3 bases are TGCGCCAGCAGCTTGGAGGCAGGGGTCGGCACTGAAGCTTTCTTT. This encodes CASSLEAGVGTEAFF. Based on the CDR3 plus reference TRBV5-1 and TRBJ1-1, the full variable domain is KAGVTQTPRYLIKTRGQQVTLSCSPISGHRSVSWYQQTPGQGLQFLFEYFSETQRNKGNFPGRFSGRQFSNSRSEMNVSTLELGDSALYLCASSLEAGVGTEAFFGQGTRLTVV.

This clonotype was seen at least ten times. The genes are TRBV3-1 and TRBJ2-6; 9 bases fit TRBD1. The V gene's germline CDR1 is LGHDT and CDR2 YNNKEL (reference sequence). V was clipped by 8 bases and J by 3 bases; unmatched bases: 5. This CDR3 contains 15 residues. CDR3 sequence: CASGQGPVGANVLTF. CDR3 coding DNA: TGTGCCAGCGGACAGGGGCCTGTTGGGGCCAACGTCCTGACTTTC.

Ten or more counts support this clonotype. This rearrangement joins TRBV20-1 to TRBJ2-1, with 7 positions matching TRBD1. The CDR3 is 13 amino acids. CDR1 and CDR2 (germline): DFQATT, SNEGSKA (reference sequence). Trimming took 5 bases from V and 7 from J; bases not matched to a gene: 8. CDR3 nucleotides: TGCAGTGCTGCGGACAGGCCTACAAATGAGCAGTTCTTC. It specifies CSAADRPTNEQFF.

This clonotype was picked up many times. The DNA is omitted, as the CDR3 cannot be located on it reliably, and the CDR3 follows TCRdb's listing. CDR3 amino acids: CASSSSGGETQYF. J is TRBJ2-5 and V is TRBV6-5; the listed D gene, TRBD2, was not tested against the DNA. Germline-derived CDR1 and CDR2 are MNHEY and SVGAGI. The CDR3 sequence runs 13 residues, both termini included.

This clonotype was seen repeatedly, ten times or more. The chain carries TRBV20-1 and TRBJ1-2; 7 nucleotides align to TRBD1. This CDR3 spans 14 amino acids. CDR1 is DFQATT and CDR2 is SNEGSKA in the germline V gene (reference sequence). V gave up 5 bases and J gave up 6 bases; unmatched junction bases: 12. CDR3 bases: TGCAGTGCTCCTACAACCCGACAGGGAGATGGCTACACCTTC. Its translation: CSAPTTRQGDGYTF.

A note on this clonotype: Mismatch with germline at one junction end may stem from a read error. The chain couples TRBV10-2 to TRBJ2-2, with 7 positions matching TRBD1. Looked up from germline, CDR1 is WSHSY and CDR2 is SAAADI. This CDR3 has 14 amino acids. CDR3 bases: TGCGCCAACAGTGACCACAGGGGCGGCGTGGAGCTGTTTTTT. As protein: CANSDHRGGVELFF.

Comments on this clonotype: A much larger clone lies a single base off, so this may be a read error. The V gene is TRBV5-5, the J gene TRBJ2-7, with 9 bases matching TRBD2. Germline V gene lookup returns CDR1 SGHKS and CDR2 YYEKEE (reference sequence). J was trimmed by 0 bases and V by 4 bases; bases with no gene match: 8. The CDR3 is 16 amino acids. The CDR3 sequence is CASSRTSVTTSYEQYF. CDR3 bases: TGTGCCAGCAGCCGGACTAGCGTGACAACCTCCTACGAGCAGTACTTC.

By frequency in the sample, this clonotype is medium-sized. V is TRBV10-3 and J is TRBJ1-2; D is unclear. V dropped 3 bases and J dropped 7 bases, with 12 bases sitting between them. Per germline, CDR1 ENHRY and CDR2 SYGVKD. The CDR3 loop spans 13 amino acids. The DNA for the CDR3 is TGTGCCATCAGTGAAGGCCCTTCATTTGGCTACACCTTC. Translated, it gives CAISEGPSFGYTF.

V and J are TRBV5-1 and TRBJ2-7; D may be TRBD1 or TRBD2 (5 bases each). In germline, CDR1 is SGHRS, CDR2 YFSETQ. The CDR3 has 14 amino acids. CDR3 amino acids: CANGPGTLSFEQYF. The CDR3 DNA is TGCGCAAACGGACCCGGGACCCTAAGCTTCGAGCAGTACTTC.

This clonotype has ten or more counts. This chain links TRBV7-6 with TRBJ2-3; 7 nucleotides align to TRBD1. V dropped 4 bases and J dropped 8; count of bases not matched to a gene: 6. The germline gives CDR1 SGHVS, CDR2 FNYEAQ. The CDR3 sequence is 13 residues long. CDR3 amino acids: CASSSEGGGTQYF. As DNA, the CDR3 is TGTGCCAGCAGCTCAGAAGGGGGCGGTACGCAGTATTTT.

This chain connects TRBV11-2 to TRBJ2-5; D ambiguous. V dropped 2 bases and J dropped 4 bases, with 8 bases sitting between them. The CDR3 extends over 13 amino acids. Germline-derived CDR1 and CDR2 are SGHAT and FQNNGV. CDR3 sequence reads: CASSLWPGETQYF. The CDR3 DNA follows: TGTGCCAGCAGCTTATGGCCCGGAGAGACCCAGTACTTC.

The chain is built from TRBV6-5 and TRBJ2-6, with no clear D. The CDR3 sequence is 15 residues long. V lost 6 bases and J lost 0, with 9 bases in between. Germline V gene lookup returns CDR1 MNHEY and CDR2 SVGAGI. The CDR3, as DNA: TGTGCCAGCAGCCATCAGAGCTCTGGGGCCAACGTCCTGACTTTC. Its translation: CASSHQSSGANVLTF.

This clonotype was picked up many times. The chain links TRBV5-6 to TRBJ1-5; no clear D gene. The germline gives CDR1 SGHDT, CDR2 YYEEEE. This CDR3 spans 14 amino acids. Trimming stripped 0 bases from V and 3 bases from J, with 7 bases between. The CDR3 is CASSLASVNQPQHF. CDR3 coding DNA: TGTGCCAGCAGCTTGGCCAGCGTCAATCAGCCCCAGCATTTT.

This clonotype occurred many times. The chain recombines TRBV6-5 with TRBJ2-5; TRBD1 matches at 12 bases. The CDR3 covers 14 residues. CDR1 is MNHEY and CDR2 is SVGAGI in the germline V gene. The trim removed 8 bases at V and 4 bases at J, leaving 5 bases unmatched. The CDR3 is CASPGTGGPETQYF. The CDR3 DNA follows: TGTGCCAGCCCTGGGACAGGGGGCCCAGAGACCCAGTACTTC.

The table lists this clonotype with many counts. The chain combines TRBV10-3 with TRBJ2-1; 7 bases match TRBD2. The CDR3 is 14 residues long. Trimming removed 5 bases from V and 5 bases from J; junction bases left unmatched: 6. Germline V gene sequence: CDR1 ENHRY, CDR2 SYGVKD. CDR3 residues: CAISWGGGNNEQFF. The CDR3 DNA follows: TGTGCCATCAGTTGGGGGGGAGGCAACAATGAGCAGTTCTTC.

Many counts were recorded for this clonotype. The chain carries TRBV20-1 and TRBJ2-7; 11 nucleotides line up with TRBD2. J was trimmed by 7 bases and V by 3 bases; bases with no gene match: 17. This CDR3 comprises 17 residues. Germline values: CDR1 DFQATT, CDR2 SNEGSKA (reference sequence). The CDR3 protein is CSASGSSGGIEMWEQYF. DNA for the CDR3: TGCAGTGCTAGCGGATCTAGCGGGGGGATCGAGATGTGGGAGCAGTACTTC.

This clonotype has a count of ten or more. This chain links TRBV12-5 with TRBJ1-5; the D gene is possibly TRBD1 (6 bases). CDR1 LGHNT and CDR2 FRNRAP come from the germline V gene. Deletions cut 3 bases from V and 7 bases from J, with 19 bases between. The CDR3 sequence is 16 residues long. The CDR3 sequence is CASGFFPTTGRQPQHF. The CDR3 bases are TGTGCTAGTGGTTTTTTTCCGACAACAGGGAGGCAGCCCCAGCATTTT.

The chain combines TRBV20-1 with TRBJ1-5; 8 bases are a match to TRBD1. V shed 3 bases and J 4 bases; nucleotides not matched to a gene: 5. Germline CDR1 and CDR2: DFQATT and SNEGSKA (reference sequence). The CDR3 extends over 14 amino acids. This CDR3 is CSARGTGFNQPQHF. CDR3 DNA sequence: TGCAGTGCTAGGGGGACAGGATTTAATCAGCCCCAGCATTTT.

In this sample, this clonotype turned up many times. The genes are TRBV5-1 and TRBJ1-1; D might be TRBD1 (6 bases). This CDR3 is built from 14 residues. V was pared by 4 bases and J by 4 bases, with 14 bases between. From germline, CDR1 is SGHRS and CDR2 YFSETQ. CDR3 nucleotides: TGCGCCAGCAGCGGCAGGACAGATTTCACTGAAGCTTTCTTT. Translating it yields CASSGRTDFTEAFF.

This clonotype was detected many times. V is TRBV27 and J is TRBJ2-7; TRBD1 or TRBD2 may be the D gene (5 bases each). CDR3 length: 16 residues. V gave up 5 bases and J gave up 1 base, with 18 bases separating them. Germline V gene sequence: CDR1 MNHEY, CDR2 SMNVEV (reference sequence). CDR3 residues: CASSPLTGTSSYEQYF. Written as DNA, the CDR3 is TGTGCCAGCAGTCCCTTAACCGGGACCAGTTCCTACGAGCAGTACTTC.

This clonotype was detected many times. The gene calls are TRBV6-6 and TRBJ2-7; D might be TRBD1 (7 bases). V shed 8 bases and J shed 3 bases, with 14 bases lying between them. The CDR3 is made up of 13 amino acids. Germline CDR1 and CDR2: MNHNY and SVGAGI (reference sequence). In DNA form, the CDR3 reads TGTGCCAGCTCCGTCCAGGGGGGCTACGAGCAGTACTTC. Protein product: CASSVQGGYEQYF.

There are many counts of this clonotype. The rearrangement uses TRBV7-2 and TRBJ2-5; a weak D match, TRBD1 (6 bases). The CDR3 covers 15 residues. V lost 2 bases and J lost 5, with 15 bases in between. Germline assignment: CDR1 SGHTA and CDR2 FQGNSA. The CDR3 region is CASSLTHREKETQYF. The CDR3 DNA follows: TGTGCCAGCAGCTTAACACACAGGGAGAAGGAGACCCAGTACTTC.

This clonotype was seen at least ten times. The chain couples TRBV20-1 to TRBJ2-7, with 12 nucleotides matching TRBD2. CDR1 and CDR2 (germline): DFQATT, SNEGSKA (reference sequence). The V gene end was trimmed by 6 bases and the J gene end by 3 bases; junction bases not matched to a gene: 6. The CDR3 length is 14 residues. In DNA, the CDR3 is TGCAGTGCCTATCGGACTAGCGGGGACTACGAGCAGTACTTC. Its protein is CSAYRTSGDYEQYF.

This clonotype was detected many times. The genes are TRBV4-1 and TRBJ2-2; D is perhaps TRBD1 (6 bases). The V and J ends lost 5 bases and 7 bases respectively, with 8 bases between them. There are 12 residues in the CDR3. CDR1 and CDR2 (germline): MGHRA, YSYEKL. The CDR3 region has the DNA TGCGCCAGCAGCAAGGGGGTCGGGGAGCTGTTTTTT. Translated, it gives CASSKGVGELFF.

This clonotype was recorded many times. The V call is TRBV2, the J call TRBJ1-1; TRBD1 agrees at 10 bases. The ends lost 6 bases at V and 1 base at J; junction bases unmatched: 8. The CDR3 is made up of 16 amino acids. The germline CDR1 and CDR2 sequences are SNHLY and FYNNEI. The CDR3 here is CASSPWDRGPNTEAFF. For the CDR3, the DNA is TGTGCCAGCAGCCCATGGGACAGGGGCCCGAACACTGAAGCTTTCTTT.

This clonotype appeared many times. This rearrangement joins TRBV7-8 to TRBJ1-2, with 9 bases identical to TRBD1. CDR1 SGHVS and CDR2 FQNEAQ come from the germline V gene. The CDR3 length is 19 residues. J was trimmed by 6 bases and V by 5 bases; bases with no gene match: 22. The CDR3: CASSPLPITGTGRLDGYTF. The CDR3 nucleotides read TGTGCCAGCAGCCCCCTCCCCATAACCGGGACAGGGCGTTTGGATGGCTACACCTTC.

The sample holds many counts of this clonotype. The rearrangement links TRBV12-3 or TRBV12-4 to TRBJ1-1, with unresolved D. Trimming took off 5 bases at V and 0 bases at J, with 7 bases between the two ends. The CDR3 covers 13 residues. DNA of the CDR3: TGTGCCAGCAGTCGAACTATGAACACTGAAGCTTTCTTT. Encoded protein: CASSRTMNTEAFF.

This clonotype was seen many times. The rearrangement joins TRBV6-5 to TRBJ2-7; TRBD1 aligns across 9 bases. The V gene end was trimmed by 5 bases and the J gene end by 6 bases; junction bases not matched to a gene: 11. The V gene's germline CDR1 is MNHEY and CDR2 SVGAGI. The CDR3 runs to 15 residues. The CDR3 loop is CASSNRDRDVGEQYF. The CDR3 region has the DNA TGTGCCAGCAGTAACCGGGACAGGGATGTGGGCGAGCAGTACTTC.

For this clonotype: Compared with germline, one end of the junction differs, possibly owing to a read error. The chain couples TRBV28 to TRBJ2-1; 11 nucleotides align to TRBD1. The V gene's germline CDR1 is MDHEN and CDR2 SYDVKM. The CDR3 loop spans 12 amino acids. CDR3 region: CFGQGACNEQFF. In nucleotides, the CDR3 is TGCTTCGGACAGGGGGCCTGTAATGAGCAGTTCTTC.

This clonotype occurred many times. The chain joins TRBV11-2 to TRBJ2-7, with D perhaps TRBD1 (6 bases). The germline V gene has CDR1 SGHAT and CDR2 FQNNGV. The CDR3 runs to 12 residues. The V end lost 8 bases, the J end lost 2 bases, and 10 bases lay between the germline ends. CDR3 sequence (DNA): TGTGCCAGCGGAGCAGGGGCCTACGAGCAGTACTTC. Translated: CASGAGAYEQYF.